The 10 T cell receptor beta chains listed next were all sequenced from one sample in a study of regulatory T cells in long-lasting Graves disease. The time point denotes: newly diagnosed GD, antithyroid drugs for less than 3 months. Making the TCR library involved RNA that had been extracted from PBMCs. TCR beta libraries were built with iRepertoire HTBI primers and Arm-PCR of CDR3 regions. TCRdb passed the multiplex PCR reads through MiXCR, listing each CDR3 protein once. The table lists approximately 350,000 distinct CDR3 sequences, 12% of them singletons. The same data also contributed to another study, on T cells in Graves' hyperthyroidism and ophthalmopathy.

The input for sequencing was peripheral blood mononuclear cells (PBMCs), taken at new diagnosis, from a patient treated with antithyroid drugs. Receptors originate from a woman aged 18-35 years with Graves disease.

This chain joins TRBV15 and TRBJ2-1; D may correspond to TRBD1 or TRBD2 (5 bases each). CDR1 is LNHNV, CDR2 YYDKDF, per germline (reference sequence). Trimming removed 3 bases from V and 8 bases from J, with 14 bases in between. The CDR3 totals 14 residues. The CDR3 is CATSRSVGDHEQFF. In DNA, the CDR3 is TGTGCCACCAGCAGGAGCGTGGGGGATCATGAGCAGTTCTTC.

In this sample, this clonotype turned up many times. The V call is TRBV20-1, the J call TRBJ2-3; TRBD2 matches at 9 bases. Germline V CDR1 and CDR2: DFQATT, SNEGSKA (reference sequence). This CDR3 region has 14 residues. V lost 6 bases to trimming and J lost 4 bases; unmatched junction nucleotides: 8. CDR3 protein: CSARSAGGADTQYF. The CDR3 DNA reads as TGCAGTGCAAGGTCAGCGGGAGGTGCAGATACGCAGTATTTT.

The sample holds many counts of this clonotype. V gene TRBV7-6 combines with J gene TRBJ2-1; 11 nucleotides match TRBD1. This CDR3 region has 15 residues. V lost 4 bases, J lost 6 bases, and 5 bases stayed unmatched. Germline assignment: CDR1 SGHVS and CDR2 FNYEAQ. The CDR3 loop reads CASSSDRGPLNEQFF. CDR3 DNA sequence: TGTGCCAGCAGCTCGGACAGGGGGCCCCTCAATGAGCAGTTCTTC.

Many counts were recorded for this clonotype. The chain is built from TRBV7-8 and TRBJ2-1; 9 bases are shared with TRBD1. This CDR3 contains 15 residues. With V trimmed by 5 bases and J by 6 bases, 8 bases remained unmatched. Germline loops: CDR1 SGHVS, CDR2 FQNEAQ. The CDR3 region has the DNA TGTGCCAGCAGCCCCGACAGGGGGACCTTCAATGAGCAGTTCTTC. As protein: CASSPDRGTFNEQFF. The whole variable domain, remainder taken from reference TRBV7-8 and TRBJ2-1, is GAGVSQSPRYKVAKRGQDVALRCDPISGHVSLFWYQQALGQGPEFLTYFQNEAQLDKSGLPSDRFFAERPEGSVSTLKIQRTQQEDSAVYLCASSPDRGTFNEQFFGPGTRLTVL.

This clonotype was counted only a few times. The V and J genes are TRBV15 and TRBJ2-6; a weak D match, TRBD2 (5 bases). The V end was cut by 2 bases, the J end by 2 bases, with 19 bases between. The CDR3 is made up of 19 amino acids. Per the germline V gene, CDR1 is LNHNV and CDR2 is YYDKDF (reference sequence). The CDR3 is CATSRFLGGGRAGANVLTF. The CDR3 DNA follows: TGTGCCACCAGCAGATTCCTAGGTGGAGGTAGGGCTGGGGCCAACGTCCTGACTTTC.

This clonotype was recorded many times. The chain is built from TRBV7-3 and TRBJ2-3, with 12 bases identical to TRBD2. With V trimmed by 5 bases and J by 3 bases, 12 bases remained unmatched. This CDR3 is 18 amino acids long. Germline V gene lookup returns CDR1 SGHTA and CDR2 FQGTGA. As DNA, the CDR3 is TGTGCCAGCAGCCGGACGGCCTCTAGCGGGGGGGTTACAGATACGCAGTATTTT. Amino acid sequence: CASSRTASSGGVTDTQYF.

The chain uses TRBV10-3 and TRBJ2-6, with unresolved D. The length of the CDR3 is 17 residues. Germline assignment: CDR1 ENHRY and CDR2 SYGVKD. The V gene lost 6 bases and the J gene lost 0 bases, with 15 bases spanning the gap. CDR3 nucleotides: TGTGCCATCAGGCCCAGGTCCCAATTCTCTGGGGCCAACGTCCTGACTTTC. Its translation is CAIRPRSQFSGANVLTF.

There are many counts of this clonotype. The chain joins TRBV11-2 to TRBJ1-1; possible D gene TRBD1, 5 bases. Trimming removed 2 bases at V and 1 base at J, with 14 bases between. CDR3 length equals 16 residues. CDR1 SGHAT and CDR2 FQNNGV come from the germline V gene. The CDR3 bases are TGTGCCAGCAGCTTATTTAGCGGGACCAGGAACACTGAAGCTTTCTTT. Translation gives CASSLFSGTRNTEAFF.

This clonotype was recorded at least ten times. The V gene is TRBV13, the J gene TRBJ1-2; 8 bases are a match to TRBD1. Germline-derived CDR1 and CDR2 are PRHDT and FYEKMQ (reference sequence). This CDR3 contains 15 residues. The junction had 7 bases not matched to a gene; V was cut back by 5 bases and J by 2 bases. The CDR3 bases are TGTGCCAGCAGCGCAAGACAGGGGATAAACTATGGCTACACCTTC. It yields the protein CASSARQGINYGYTF.

J is TRBJ2-3 and V is TRBV29-1; 8 positions agree with TRBD2. CDR3 length: 14 residues. The V and J ends lost 3 bases and 4 bases, in that order; junction bases with no gene match: 6. Germline-derived CDR1 and CDR2 are SQVTM and ANQGSEA. CDR3 DNA sequence: TGCAGCGTTGATCCAGCGGGAGCTTCAGATACGCAGTATTTT. Its translation is CSVDPAGASDTQYF.